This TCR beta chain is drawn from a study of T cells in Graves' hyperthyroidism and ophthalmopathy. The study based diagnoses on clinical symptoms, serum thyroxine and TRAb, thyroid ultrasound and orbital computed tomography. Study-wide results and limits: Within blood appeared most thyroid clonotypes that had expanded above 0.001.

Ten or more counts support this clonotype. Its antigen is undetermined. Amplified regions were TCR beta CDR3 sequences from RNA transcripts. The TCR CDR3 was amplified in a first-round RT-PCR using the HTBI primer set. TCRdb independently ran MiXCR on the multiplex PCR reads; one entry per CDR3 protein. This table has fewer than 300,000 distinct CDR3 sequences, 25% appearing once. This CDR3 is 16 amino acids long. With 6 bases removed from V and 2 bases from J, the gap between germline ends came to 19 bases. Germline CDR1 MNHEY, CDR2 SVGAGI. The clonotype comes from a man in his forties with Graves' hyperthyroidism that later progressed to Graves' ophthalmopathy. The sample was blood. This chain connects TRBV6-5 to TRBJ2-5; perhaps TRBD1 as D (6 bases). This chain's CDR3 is CASRPPVGGPQETQYF. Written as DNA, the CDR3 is TGTGCCAGCAGACCCCCCGTAGGGGGACCGCAAGAGACCCAGTACTTC.